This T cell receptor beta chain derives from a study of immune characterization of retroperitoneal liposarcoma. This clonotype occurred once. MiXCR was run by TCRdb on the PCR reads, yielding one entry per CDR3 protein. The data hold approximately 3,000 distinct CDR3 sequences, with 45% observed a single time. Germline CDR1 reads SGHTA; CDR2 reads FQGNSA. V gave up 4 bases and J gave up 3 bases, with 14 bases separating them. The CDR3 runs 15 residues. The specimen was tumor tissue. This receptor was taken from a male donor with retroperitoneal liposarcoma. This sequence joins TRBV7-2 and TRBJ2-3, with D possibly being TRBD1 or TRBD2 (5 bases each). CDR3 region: CASSSGPLGTDTQYF. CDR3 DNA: TGTGCCAGCAGCTCGGGACCCCTGGGGACAGATACGCAGTATTTT.